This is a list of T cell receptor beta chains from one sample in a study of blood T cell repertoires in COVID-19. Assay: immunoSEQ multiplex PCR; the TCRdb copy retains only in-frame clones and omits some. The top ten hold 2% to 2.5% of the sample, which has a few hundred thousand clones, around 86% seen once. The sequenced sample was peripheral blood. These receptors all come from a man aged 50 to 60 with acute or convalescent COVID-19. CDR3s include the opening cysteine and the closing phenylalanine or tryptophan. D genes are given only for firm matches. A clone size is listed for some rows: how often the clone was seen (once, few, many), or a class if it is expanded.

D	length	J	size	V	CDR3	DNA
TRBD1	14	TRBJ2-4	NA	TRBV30	CAWSEGGGGVIQYF	TGTGCCTGGAGTGAAGGGGGCGGAGGTGTCATTCAGTACTTC
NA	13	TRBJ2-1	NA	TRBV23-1	CALGERKLGEQFF	TGCGCCCTCGGAGAGAGGAAGTTGGGTGAGCAGTTCTTC
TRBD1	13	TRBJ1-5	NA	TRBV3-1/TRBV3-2	CASSLGQVQPQHF	TGTGCCAGCAGCCTGGGACAGGTTCAGCCCCAGCATTTT
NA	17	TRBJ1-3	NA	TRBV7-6	CASSLDGLPRPGNTIYF	TGTGCCAGCAGCTTAGATGGACTCCCACGGCCTGGAAACACCATATATTTT
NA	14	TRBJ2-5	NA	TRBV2	CASSVVAGSETQYF	TGTGCCAGCAGTGTGGTGGCGGGGTCGGAGACCCAGTACTTC
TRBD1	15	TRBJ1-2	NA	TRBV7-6	CASSLEVGQGYGYTF	TGTGCCAGCAGCTTAGAGGTTGGACAGGGTTATGGCTACACCTTC
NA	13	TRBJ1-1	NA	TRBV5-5	CASSFEGETEAFF	TGTGCCAGCAGCTTTGAGGGTGAGACTGAAGCTTTCTTT
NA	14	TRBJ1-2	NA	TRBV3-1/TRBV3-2	CASSRNRESSGYTF	TGTGCCAGCAGCCGTAACAGGGAGTCTTCGGGCTACACCTTC
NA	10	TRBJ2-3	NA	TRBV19	CASRSDTQYF	TGTGCCAGCCGTTCAGATACGCAGTATTTT
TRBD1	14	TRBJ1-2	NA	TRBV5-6	CASSLPGTERGYTF	TGTGCCAGCAGCTTGCCCGGGACAGAGCGTGGCTACACCTTC
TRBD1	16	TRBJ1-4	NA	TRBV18	CASSPRRTGDGEKLFF	TGTGCCAGCTCACCGAGGCGGACAGGTGATGGTGAAAAACTGTTTTTT
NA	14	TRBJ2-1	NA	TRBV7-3	CASSGGSSYNEQFF	TGTGCCAGCTCTGGGGGGAGCTCCTACAATGAGCAGTTCTTC
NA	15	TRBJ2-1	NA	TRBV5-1	CASSSERFSYNEQFF	TGCGCCAGCAGCTCGGAGCGGTTCTCCTACAATGAGCAGTTCTTC
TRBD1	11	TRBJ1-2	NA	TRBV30	CASDRAGGYTF	TGTGCCTCAGACAGGGCTGGTGGCTACACCTTC
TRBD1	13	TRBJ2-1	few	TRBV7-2	CASSLEGGFGQFF	TGTGCCAGCAGCTTAGAAGGGGGCTTCGGGCAGTTCTTC
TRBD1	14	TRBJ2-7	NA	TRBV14	CASSQHRGSYEQYF	TGTGCCAGCAGCCAACACAGGGGCTCCTACGAGCAGTACTTC
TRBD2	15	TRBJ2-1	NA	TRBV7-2	CASSLVSGGADEQFF	TGTGCCAGCAGCTTAGTTAGCGGGGGGGCCGATGAGCAGTTCTTC
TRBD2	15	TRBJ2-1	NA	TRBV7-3	CASSLRGGQTNEQFF	TGTGCCAGCAGCTTACGCGGGGGGCAGACGAATGAGCAGTTCTTC
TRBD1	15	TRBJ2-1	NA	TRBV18	CASSLRQGNYNEQFF	TGTGCCAGCTCACTTCGACAGGGGAACTACAATGAGCAGTTCTTC
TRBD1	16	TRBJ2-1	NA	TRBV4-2	CASSQETGTSHNEQFF	TGTGCCAGCAGCCAGGAGACAGGGACGTCCCACAATGAGCAGTTCTTC
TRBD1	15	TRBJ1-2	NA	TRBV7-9	CASRTGVASLYGYTF	TGTGCCAGCAGAACAGGGGTGGCCTCACTCTATGGCTACACCTTC
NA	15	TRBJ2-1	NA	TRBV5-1	CASSFIQGSYNEQFF	TGCGCCAGCAGCTTCATCCAGGGCTCCTACAATGAGCAGTTCTTC
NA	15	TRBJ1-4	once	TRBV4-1	CASSLRAVTNEKLFF	TGCGCCAGCAGCCTGCGGGCCGTAACTAATGAAAAACTGTTTTTT
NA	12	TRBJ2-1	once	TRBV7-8	CASSRRRVEQFF	TGTGCCAGCAGCCGCCGGAGGGTTGAGCAGTTCTTC
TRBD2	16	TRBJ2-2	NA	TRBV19	CASHLLAGGNTGELFF	TGTGCCAGTCACCTACTAGCGGGGGGGAACACCGGGGAGCTGTTTTTT
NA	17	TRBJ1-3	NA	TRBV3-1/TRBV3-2	CASSQLRGQSSGNTIYF	TGTGCCAGCAGCCAACTCAGAGGACAGAGCTCTGGAAACACCATATATTTT
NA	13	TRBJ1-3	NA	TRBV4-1	CASQQVGGNTIYF	TGCGCCAGTCAACAGGTTGGTGGAAACACCATATATTTT
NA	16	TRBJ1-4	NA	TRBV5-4	CASSLANPGKREKLFF	TGTGCCAGCAGCCTAGCGAACCCAGGGAAACGGGAAAAACTGTTTTTT
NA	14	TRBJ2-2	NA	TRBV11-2	CASTLVRNTGELFF	TGTGCCAGCACCTTGGTGAGAAACACCGGGGAGCTGTTTTTT
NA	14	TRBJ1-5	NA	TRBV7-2	CASSLLGVGQPQHF	TGTGCCAGCAGCTTATTGGGTGTCGGGCAGCCCCAGCATTTT
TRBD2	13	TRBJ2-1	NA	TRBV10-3	CASGGAGYNEQFF	TGTGCCAGCGGGGGGGCGGGATACAATGAGCAGTTCTTC
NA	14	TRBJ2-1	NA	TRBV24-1	CATSDPTGGNEQFF	TGTGCCACCAGTGACCCCACGGGCGGGAATGAGCAGTTCTTC
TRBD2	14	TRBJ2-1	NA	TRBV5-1	CASNPSGGTREQFF	TGCGCCAGCAATCCGAGCGGGGGCACGCGTGAGCAGTTCTTC
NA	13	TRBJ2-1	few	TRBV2	CASSGGLNNEQFF	TGTGCCAGCAGTGGAGGCCTTAACAATGAGCAGTTCTTC
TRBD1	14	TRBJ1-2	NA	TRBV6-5	CASSLGQGSYGYTF	TGTGCCAGCAGCCTCGGACAGGGAAGCTATGGCTACACCTTC
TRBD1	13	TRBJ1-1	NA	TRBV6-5	CASRGQGDTEAFF	TGTGCCAGCAGGGGACAGGGGGACACTGAAGCTTTCTTT
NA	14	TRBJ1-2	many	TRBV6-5	CATLARGEDYGYTF	TGTGCCACCTTGGCCCGGGGGGAAGACTATGGCTACACCTTC
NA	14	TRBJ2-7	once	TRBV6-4	CASSDSIGGGEQYF	TGTGCCAGCAGTGACTCAATAGGGGGGGGCGAGCAGTACTTC
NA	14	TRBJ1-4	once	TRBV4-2	CASSFQGISEKLFF	TGTGCCAGCAGTTTCCAGGGCATAAGTGAAAAACTGTTTTTT
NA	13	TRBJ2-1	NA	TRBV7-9	CASSLSQGNEQFF	TGTGCCAGCAGCTTATCGCAGGGCAATGAGCAGTTCTTC